The T cell receptor (beta chain) under discussion was sequenced for a study of T cell repertoires in cytomegalovirus infection. For the study at large: Used in the study were CMV epitopes, some recently identified and HLA-C-restricted, others well-studied and HLA-B-restricted. Public TCR beta signatures indicated both CMV infection and matching HLA type. Overall study results and limits: HLA-C-restricted CMV clonotypes gave the most frequent clonotype in two of eight donors.

Only a few counts were recorded for this clonotype. What it binds is not known. TCRdb reanalysed the reads using MiXCR and keeps one entry per CDR3 protein. The repertoire holds about 130,000 distinct CDR3 sequences, with more than 30% as singletons. The CDR3 contains 13 residues. V lost 5 bases and J 1 base, leaving 8 bases between the germline ends. Per germline, CDR1 MNHNS and CDR2 SASEGT. The TCR originated in a human donor in good health (CMV status not recorded). Some clones in this sample may be carry-over from other donors' samples. The genes are TRBV6-1 and TRBJ1-1; no clear D. The sample consisted of CD8+ T cells from cultured PBMCs, taken from culture after CMV antigen stimulation. This chain's CDR3 is CASSYLSNTEAFF. The DNA for the CDR3 is TGTGCCAGCAGTTATCTTTCGAACACTGAAGCTTTCTTT.